This TCR beta chain comes out of a study of beta chain features in type 1 diabetes. The CDR3 runs 16 residues. V dropped 6 bases and J dropped 6; count of bases not matched to a gene: 13. From germline, CDR1 is SGHAT and CDR2 FQNNGV. Turning to this clone: Its target is unknown.

Without exception, sorted populations had purity beyond 95%. General study findings and limits: Type 1 diabetes patients showed a moderate but significant shortening of TCRB CDR3s in all four CD4+ subsets. Whether HLA type influences TCRB rearrangement remained unresolved here.

Expressed TCRB transcripts were sequenced because the isolated RNA had all been reverse transcribed beforehand. This table comes from immunoSEQ multiplex PCR, and its TCRdb copy is limited to in-frame clones, with some not included. The table lists fewer than 300,000 clones, about 20% of them singletons. Sequenced: naive CD4+ T cells from blood. This sequence was found in a woman aged 40 to 50 with type 1 diabetes. This chain connects TRBV11-2 to TRBJ2-1; 8 nucleotides agree with TRBD2. The CDR3 sequence is CASSWVSGTGANEQFF. The CDR3 coding sequence is TGTGCCAGCAGTTGGGTTAGCGGGACGGGGGCCAATGAGCAGTTCTTC.